Listed here are 6 T cell receptor beta chains from one sample, sequenced in a study of blood T cell repertoires in COVID-19. The assay was immunoSEQ multiplex PCR, and TCRdb's table has in-frame clones only and misses some. Of about 200,000 clones in the sample, roughly 80% were seen once. Sample: peripheral blood. These receptors all come from a man aged 55 to 69 with acute or convalescent COVID-19.

A single count supports this clone. The rearrangement joins TRBV9 to TRBJ2-5; 8 nucleotides agree with TRBD1. The CDR3 has 16 amino acids. Germline assignment: CDR1 SGDLS and CDR2 YYNGEE. J was trimmed by 5 bases and V by 0 bases; bases with no gene match: 9. In DNA, the CDR3 is TGTGCCAGCAGCGTAGGTTCAGGGGGCGTTCGGGAGACCCAGTACTTC. This translates into CASSVGSGGVRETQYF.

This clone was seen only once. This chain joins TRBV5-1 and TRBJ2-2; 8 bases match TRBD2. This CDR3 is 14 amino acids long. Per germline, CDR1 SGHRS and CDR2 YFSETQ. V shed 1 base, J shed 6 bases, and the junction held 2 bases outside the gene matches. Here the CDR3 DNA reads TGCGCCAGCAGCTTGTCTAGCGGGTCCGGGGAGCTGTTTTTT. This codes for CASSLSSGSGELFF.

This chain links TRBV5-1 with TRBJ2-6; D remains unclear. Trimming took off 4 bases at V and 0 bases at J, with 8 bases between the two ends. The CDR3 spans 15 residues. Germline loops: CDR1 SGHRS, CDR2 YFSETQ. CDR3: CASSRVFSGANVLTF. In nucleotides, the CDR3 is TGCGCCAGCAGCCGCGTCTTCTCTGGGGCCAACGTCCTGACTTTC. The variable domain in full, completed from reference TRBV5-1 and TRBJ2-6, reads KAGVTQTPRYLIKTRGQQVTLSCSPISGHRSVSWYQQTPGQGLQFLFEYFSETQRNKGNFPGRFSGRQFSNSRSEMNVSTLELGDSALYLCASSRVFSGANVLTFGAGSRLTVL.

This chain connects TRBV6-5 to TRBJ1-1, with 8 bases matching TRBD1. Trimming removed 6 bases from V and 1 base from J; junction bases left unmatched: 7. There are 15 residues in the CDR3. Germline values: CDR1 MNHEY, CDR2 SVGAGI. The CDR3 coding sequence is TGTGCCAGCAGCTCCCTGGACAGGGAGAACACTGAAGCTTTCTTT. Amino acid sequence: CASSSLDRENTEAFF.

The chain links TRBV2 to TRBJ1-4; no clear D gene. V lost 2 bases and J 0 bases, leaving 4 bases between the germline ends. The germline V gene encodes CDR1 SNHLY and CDR2 FYNNEI. This CDR3 is 14 amino acids long. Here the CDR3 DNA reads TGTGCCAGCAGTGAAAGAGCAACTAATGAAAAACTGTTTTTT. It is translated as CASSERATNEKLFF.

The chain links TRBV5-1 to TRBJ2-7; the D gene is possibly TRBD1 (6 bases). Germline CDR1 is SGHRS and CDR2 is YFSETQ. V was trimmed by 7 bases and J by 7 bases, leaving 24 bases between them. CDR3 length: 15 amino acids. The CDR3 sequence is CASALRSGAGGEQYF. CDR3 nucleotide sequence: TGCGCCAGCGCTTTAAGGTCAGGGGCAGGTGGGGAGCAGTACTTC.